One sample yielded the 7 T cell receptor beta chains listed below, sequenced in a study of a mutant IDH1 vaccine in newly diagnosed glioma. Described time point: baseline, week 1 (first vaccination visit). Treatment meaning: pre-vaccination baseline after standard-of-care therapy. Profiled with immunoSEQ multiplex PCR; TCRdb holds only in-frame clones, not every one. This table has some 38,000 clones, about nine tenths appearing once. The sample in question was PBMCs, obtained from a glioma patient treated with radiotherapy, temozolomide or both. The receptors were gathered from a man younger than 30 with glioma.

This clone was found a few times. In nucleotides, the CDR3 is TGTGCCACCAGCAGAGGAGAAGAGGGCTACAATGAGCAGTTCTTC. Its protein product is CATSRGEEGYNEQFF. The gene calls are TRBV15 and TRBJ2-1; weak D call: TRBD2 (5 bases). Looked up from germline, CDR1 is LNHNV and CDR2 is YYDKDF (reference sequence). V dropped 1 base and J dropped 3 bases, with 10 bases sitting between them. The length of the CDR3 is 15 residues.

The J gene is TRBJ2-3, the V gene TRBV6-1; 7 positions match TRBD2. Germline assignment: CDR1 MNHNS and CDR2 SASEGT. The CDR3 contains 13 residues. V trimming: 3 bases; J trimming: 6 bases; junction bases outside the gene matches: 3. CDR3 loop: CASSDGRVDTQYF. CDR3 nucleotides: TGTGCCAGCAGTGATGGGAGGGTGGATACGCAGTATTTT.

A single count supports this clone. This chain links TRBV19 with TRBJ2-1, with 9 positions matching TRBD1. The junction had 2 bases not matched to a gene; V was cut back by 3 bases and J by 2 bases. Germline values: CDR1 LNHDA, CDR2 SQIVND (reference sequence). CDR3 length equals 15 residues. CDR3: CASSIRQGAYNEQFF. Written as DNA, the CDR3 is TGTGCCAGTAGTATTAGACAGGGGGCCTACAATGAGCAGTTCTTC. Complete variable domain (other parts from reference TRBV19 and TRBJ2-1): DGGITQSPKYLFRKEGQNVTLSCEQNLNHDAMYWYRQDPGQGLRLIYYSQIVNDFQKGDIAEGYSVSREKKESFPLTVTSAQKNPTAFYLCASSIRQGAYNEQFFGPGTRLTVL.

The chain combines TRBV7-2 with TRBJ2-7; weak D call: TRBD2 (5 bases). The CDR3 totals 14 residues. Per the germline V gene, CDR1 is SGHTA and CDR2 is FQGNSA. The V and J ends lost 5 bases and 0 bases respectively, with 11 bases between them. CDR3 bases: TGTGCCAGCAGCCCCGACGGGGTCTCCTACGAGCAGTACTTC. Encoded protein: CASSPDGVSYEQYF.

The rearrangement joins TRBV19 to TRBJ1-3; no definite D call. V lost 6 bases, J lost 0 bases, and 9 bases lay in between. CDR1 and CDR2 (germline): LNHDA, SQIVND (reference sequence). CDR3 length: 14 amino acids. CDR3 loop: CASSPGYSGNTIYF. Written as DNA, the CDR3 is TGTGCCAGTAGCCCAGGATACTCTGGAAACACCATATATTTT.

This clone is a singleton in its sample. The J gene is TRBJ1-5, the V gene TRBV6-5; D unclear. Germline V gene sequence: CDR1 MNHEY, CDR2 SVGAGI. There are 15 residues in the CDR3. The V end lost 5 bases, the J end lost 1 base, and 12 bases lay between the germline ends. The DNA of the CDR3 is TGTGCCAGCAGTATACAAAAGGGCAGCAATCAGCCCCAGCATTTT. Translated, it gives CASSIQKGSNQPQHF.

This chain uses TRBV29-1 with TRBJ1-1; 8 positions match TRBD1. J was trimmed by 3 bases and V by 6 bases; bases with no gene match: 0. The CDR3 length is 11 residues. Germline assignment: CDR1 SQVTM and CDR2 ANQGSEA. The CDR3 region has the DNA TGCAGCGTACAGGGGGACACTGAAGCTTTCTTT. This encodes CSVQGDTEAFF.